Below, 24 T cell receptor beta chains from the same sample are listed, as sequenced in a study of blood T cell repertoires in COVID-19. Measured with immunoSEQ multiplex PCR; TCRdb has only the in-frame clones, and not every one. The table has around 81,000 clones, about 89% seen once. The sample taken for sequencing was peripheral blood. These receptors originate from a woman in her fifties or sixties with acute or convalescent COVID-19.

This chain connects TRBV7-9 to TRBJ2-5, with TRBD2 matching 12 bases. CDR1 and CDR2 (germline): SEHNR, FQNEAQ (reference sequence). V shed 4 bases and J 5 bases; nucleotides not matched to a gene: 5. This CDR3 is 15 amino acids long. CDR3 DNA sequence: TGTGCCAGCAGCTCTCGGACTAGCGGGAAGGAGACCCAGTACTTC. Protein: CASSSRTSGKETQYF.

The V and J genes are TRBV7-9 and TRBJ2-7; 13 bases line up with TRBD2. Germline trimming cut 4 bases from V and 4 bases from J; bases unmatched to any gene: 16. CDR1 SEHNR and CDR2 FQNEAQ come from the germline V gene (reference sequence). This CDR3 is built from 19 residues. The chain's CDR3 is CASSSILRRTSGSQYEQYF. The CDR3 nucleotides read TGTGCCAGCAGCTCCATCCTCCGGAGGACTAGCGGGAGTCAGTACGAGCAGTACTTC.

The V call is TRBV11-2, the J call TRBJ2-7; TRBD2 matches 7 bases. Germline CDR1 SGHAT, CDR2 FQNNGV. J lost 3 bases, V lost 0 bases, and 5 bases had no gene match. The CDR3 covers 15 residues. CDR3 bases: TGTGCCAGCAGCTTAGATCTCTCGGGGGGCTACGAGCAGTACTTC. This sequence encodes CASSLDLSGGYEQYF.

V and J are TRBV28 and TRBJ2-4; TRBD1 agrees at 11 bases. Germline CDR1 is MDHEN and CDR2 is SYDVKM. V lost 6 bases, J lost 9 bases, and 7 bases stayed unmatched. CDR3 size: 14 residues. The CDR3 nucleotides read TGTGCCAGCAGCGGGACAGGGGGATATGGCATTCAGTACTTC. It encodes CASSGTGGYGIQYF.

The J gene is TRBJ2-2, the V gene TRBV11-2; no clear D. The V end was cut by 2 bases, the J end by 1 base, with 5 bases between. The germline gives CDR1 SGHAT, CDR2 FQNNGV. The CDR3 runs 14 residues. CDR3 nucleotides: TGTGCCAGCAGCTTAAACTGGAACACCGGGGAGCTGTTTTTT. Its protein is CASSLNWNTGELFF.

The chain has TRBV21-1 and TRBJ1-2; the table's D gene call, TRBD1, was not cross checked with the DNA. TRBV21-1 is a listed pseudogene. The CDR3 has 15 amino acids. The chain's CDR3 is CASSKSTGRRNGYTF. As DNA, the CDR3 is TGTGCCAGCAGCAAATCGACAGGGAGGCGGAATGGCTACACCTTC.

The genes are TRBV2 and TRBJ2-7, with 8 bases fitting TRBD1. J was trimmed by 3 bases and V by 2 bases; bases with no gene match: 9. Per the germline V gene, CDR1 is SNHLY and CDR2 is FYNNEI. This CDR3 contains 16 residues. This CDR3 reads CASSETWTGLGYEQYF. The CDR3 DNA is TGTGCCAGCAGTGAAACCTGGACAGGGTTGGGCTACGAGCAGTACTTC.

The chain recombines TRBV5-4 with TRBJ1-2, with unresolved D. Per germline, CDR1 SGHNT and CDR2 YYREEE (reference sequence). Trimming stripped 2 bases from V and 7 bases from J, with 21 bases between. The CDR3 contains 16 residues. CDR3 DNA: TGTGCCAGCAGCTTCCCTAAGGGAGGGTACTTCGCTGGCTACACCTTC. Amino acid sequence: CASSFPKGGYFAGYTF. The full variable domain, with the rest looked up from reference TRBV5-4 and TRBJ1-2, is ETGVTQSPTHLIKTRGQQVTLRCSSQSGHNTVSWYQQALGQGPQFIFQYYREEENGRGNFPPRFSGLQFPNYSSELNVNALELDDSALYLCASSFPKGGYFAGYTFGSGTRLTVV.

This clone was seen a handful of times. The rearrangement joins TRBV2 to TRBJ1-2, with D unclear. The germline V and J ends were trimmed by 5 bases and 4 bases, with 8 bases remaining between them. The germline V gene has CDR1 SNHLY and CDR2 FYNNEI. The CDR3 is 12 residues long. The CDR3 loop is CASSLASYGYTF. The CDR3 DNA reads TGTGCCAGCAGTCTCGCTAGCTATGGCTACACCTTC.

The V and J genes are TRBV4-3 and TRBJ2-1; 8 bases are shared with TRBD2. Germline CDR1 LGHNA, CDR2 YSLEER. V lost 2 bases and J lost 6; bases outside the gene matches: 6. This CDR3 is built from 15 residues. The CDR3 coding sequence is TGCGCCAGCAGCCAAACGACTAGCGCTTCCAATGAGCAGTTCTTC. Translating gives CASSQTTSASNEQFF.

This clone appeared a few times. This chain links TRBV28 with TRBJ1-4; maybe TRBD1 (6 bases). CDR1 and CDR2 (germline): MDHEN, SYDVKM. Trimming stripped 6 bases from V and 6 bases from J, with 23 bases between. The CDR3 is 17 amino acids. This CDR3 is CASRSAGVVARYEKLFF. CDR3 sequence (DNA): TGTGCCAGCAGGTCGGCAGGGGTAGTGGCCCGGTATGAAAAACTGTTTTTT.

This clone has a single count. The chain joins TRBV29-1 to TRBJ1-1; D is unresolved. The V end lost 7 bases, the J end lost 0 bases, and 12 bases lay between the germline ends. Germline V lookup: CDR1 SQVTM, CDR2 ANQGSEA. The CDR3 is 13 residues long. This chain's CDR3 is CSAQDFLNTEAFF. The CDR3 DNA reads TGCAGCGCCCAGGACTTTTTGAACACTGAAGCTTTCTTT. Full variable domain (outside the CDR3, taken from reference TRBV29-1 and TRBJ1-1): SAVISQKPSRDICQRGTSLTIQCQVDSQVTMMFWYRQQPGQSLTLIATANQGSEATYESGFVIDKFPISRPNLTFSTLTVSNMSPEDSSIYLCSAQDFLNTEAFFGQGTRLTVV.

The V call is TRBV28, the J call TRBJ1-2; D may be TRBD1 (6 bases). The germline V gene encodes CDR1 MDHEN and CDR2 SYDVKM. The CDR3 covers 14 residues. Deletions cut 7 bases from V and 4 bases from J, with 16 bases between. CDR3 amino acids: CASTPGGAAYGYTF. DNA for the CDR3: TGTGCCAGCACCCCGGGGGGGGCAGCCTATGGCTACACCTTC.

The CDR3: CASSPQAGGPTEQYF. CDR3 bases: TGTGCCAGCAGCCCACAAGCGGGAGGGCCGACCGAGCAGTACTTC. The chain recombines TRBV7-3 with TRBJ2-7; 10 bases align to TRBD2. This CDR3 region has 15 residues. Germline assignment: CDR1 SGHTA and CDR2 FQGTGA. Trimming cost V 5 bases and J 6 bases; bases outside gene matches: 10.

The chain joins TRBV6-2 or TRBV6-3 to TRBJ2-2, with a possible D match to TRBD1 (6 bases). The CDR3 loop spans 16 amino acids. V was clipped by 7 bases and J by 0 bases, with 15 bases between them. Per the germline V gene, CDR1 is MNHEY and CDR2 is SVGEGT. The CDR3 DNA is TGTGCCAGCATCCCCCTAGGGGGATCGAACACCGGGGAGCTGTTTTTT. This codes for CASIPLGGSNTGELFF.

The chain has TRBV6-4 and TRBJ2-1; tentatively, D is TRBD2 (6 bases). Germline V CDR1 and CDR2: MRHNA, SNTAGT. V was pared by 1 base and J by 0 bases, with 10 bases between. This CDR3 is 16 amino acids long. CDR3 nucleotides: TGTGCCAGCAGTGACTATTCGGGAGCCTCCTACAATGAGCAGTTCTTC. This codes for CASSDYSGASYNEQFF.

V gene TRBV7-2 combines with J gene TRBJ1-1; TRBD1 agrees at 9 bases. Germline-derived CDR1 and CDR2 are SGHTA and FQGNSA. The V and J ends lost 2 bases and 6 bases, in that order; junction bases with no gene match: 16. The CDR3 length is 18 residues. The CDR3 region has the DNA TGTGCCAGCAGCTTATCAGGACAGGGGAGGCCTTTGGATGCTGAAGCTTTCTTT. Its translation is CASSLSGQGRPLDAEAFF.

The J gene is TRBJ2-1, the V gene TRBV30; 9 bases fit TRBD2. After removal of 5 bases from V and 6 bases from J, the junction contained 8 bases not matched to a gene. Germline lookup yields CDR1 GTSNPN and CDR2 SVGIG (reference sequence). The CDR3 length is 14 residues. CDR3 DNA sequence: TGTGCCTGGGAAAAGGGACTAGCCCCCAATGAGCAGTTCTTC. It encodes CAWEKGLAPNEQFF.

This clone has just a few counts. The chain recombines TRBV29-1 with TRBJ1-2; TRBD1 agrees at 9 bases. The CDR3 runs 14 residues. Germline V gene lookup returns CDR1 SQVTM and CDR2 ANQGSEA. With 6 bases clipped from V and 6 bases from J, the junction kept 11 bases outside the gene matches. The CDR3 loop is CSVGRDRGLDGYTF. As DNA, the CDR3 is TGCAGCGTCGGCCGAGACAGGGGGTTAGATGGCTACACCTTC. Full variable domain (remainder filled in from reference TRBV29-1 and TRBJ1-2): SAVISQKPSRDICQRGTSLTIQCQVDSQVTMMFWYRQQPGQSLTLIATANQGSEATYESGFVIDKFPISRPNLTFSTLTVSNMSPEDSSIYLCSVGRDRGLDGYTFGSGTRLTVV.

The V call is TRBV28, the J call TRBJ1-1, with D perhaps matching TRBD1 (5 bases). CDR1 is MDHEN, CDR2 SYDVKM, per germline. The V end lost 4 bases, the J end lost 5 bases, and 23 bases lay between the germline ends. The CDR3 has 17 residues. This chain's CDR3 is CASSSPYNRGVRTEAFF. CDR3 sequence (DNA): TGTGCCAGCAGTTCTCCCTACAATCGGGGGGTGAGGACTGAAGCTTTCTTT.

The CDR3 spells CASSGQVSSYNEQFF. The DNA for the CDR3 is TGTGCCAGCAGTGGACAGGTGAGCTCCTACAATGAGCAGTTCTTC. The chain uses TRBV6-2 or TRBV6-3 and TRBJ2-1; TRBD1 agrees at 7 bases. Germline CDR1 and CDR2: MNHEY and SVGEGT. This CDR3 is built from 15 residues. V was pared by 5 bases and J by 0 bases, with 4 bases of the junction left unmatched.

The chain links TRBV18 to TRBJ2-1, with TRBD2 matching over 16 bases. The CDR3 contains 18 residues. Trimming at V came to 3 bases and at J to 3 bases, leaving 5 bases not matched to a gene. Germline V lookup: CDR1 KGHSH, CDR2 LQKENI. The CDR3 DNA reads TGTGCCAGCTCACCCTTAGGGACTAGCGGGAGGGACTACAATGAGCAGTTCTTC. This codes for CASSPLGTSGRDYNEQFF.

The chain links TRBV28 to TRBJ2-1; no clear D gene. Germline CDR1 is MDHEN and CDR2 is SYDVKM. The CDR3 loop spans 14 amino acids. Trimming removed 2 bases from V and 7 bases from J, with 12 bases in between. The CDR3 loop reads CASSLSTGLNEQFF. As DNA, the CDR3 is TGTGCCAGCAGTTTAAGCACGGGTTTGAATGAGCAGTTCTTC.

The chain has TRBV7-8 and TRBJ1-5; perhaps TRBD1 as D (5 bases). Germline V gene sequence: CDR1 SGHVS, CDR2 FQNEAQ. The CDR3 totals 15 residues. V lost 8 bases to trimming and J lost 7 bases, with 21 bases between them. The CDR3, as DNA: TGTGCCAGCGGGGCCTACGGGAGTTTTGACCAGCCCCAGCATTTT. Protein: CASGAYGSFDQPQHF.